This T cell receptor beta chain was profiled in a study of beta chain features in type 1 diabetes. Notes on the study in general: Cells that show high TCR expression could be over-represented by cDNA sequencing.

The authors reverse transcribed all of the isolated RNA, so sequencing captured expressed TCRB transcripts. Sequencing was performed with immunoSEQ multiplex PCR; in TCRdb, only in-frame clones are kept and a portion is missing. This sample yields around 500,000 clones, of which about an eighth are seen a single time; 0.045% to 0.05% belongs to the top ten. The CDR3 spans 14 residues. With V trimmed by 3 bases and J by 8 bases, 10 bases remained unmatched. The germline V gene encodes CDR1 SQVTM and CDR2 ANQGSEA. Worth noting for this clone: Its antigen is undetermined.

This chain links TRBV29-1 with TRBJ2-1; TRBD2 agrees at 7 bases. This clonotype was sampled from a young woman in good health. What was sequenced was naive CD4+ T cells from blood. The CDR3 DNA sequence: TGCAGCGTTGATAGGCTAGCGGCTAACCATGAGCAGTTCTTC. Translation: CSVDRLAANHEQFF.